The clone carrying this T cell receptor beta chain was detected only a few times. The source of the sample is a study of Graves' ophthalmopathy and Graves' hyperthyroidism. The CDR3 covers 17 residues. CDR1 MNHEY and CDR2 SVGEGT come from the germline V gene. The V and J ends lost 2 bases and 2 bases respectively, with 18 bases between them. The TCR beta CDR3 regions underwent amplification from RNA transcripts. HTBI primers primed a first-round RT-PCR, and a second-round multiplex PCR followed. TCRdb used MiXCR to reprocess the multiplex PCR reads, holding one entry per CDR3 protein. The data contain a few hundred thousand distinct CDR3 sequences, approximately 18% of them seen just once; the ten biggest clones take up roughly 2.3%. Stable hyperthyroid donors showed no ophthalmopathy during 18 months follow-up.

This sequence joins TRBV6-2 or TRBV6-3 and TRBJ2-5, with D perhaps TRBD1 or TRBD2 (5 bases each). The material sequenced was peripheral blood. The TCR sequence derives from an adult woman with stable Graves' hyperthyroidism. The DNA for the CDR3 is TGTGCCAGCAGTTACCGCACGACTGGGGGAAGTCAAGAGACCCAGTACTTC. Protein sequence: CASSYRTTGGSQETQYF.